This record looks at one T cell receptor (beta chain) sequence and its context. The antigen remains undetermined. Investigators isolated RNA and reverse transcribed it into cDNA to act as the sequencing template. Sequenced by immunoSEQ multiplex PCR; TCRdb stores in-frame clones only, minus some. This sample yields around 190,000 clones, of which approximately 56% are seen a single time; roughly 0.67% belongs to the top ten. The sample originates from a study of CD8+ T cells in alopecia areata. Germline V lookup: CDR1 LNHDA, CDR2 SQIVND (reference sequence). The CDR3 covers 14 residues. V lost 3 bases to trimming and J lost 2 bases, with 10 bases between them. General study results and limits: Scalp sequencing captures resident alphabeta T cells of normal skin too. Tofacitinib yielded significantly lower scalp clonality and fewer expanded CD8+ clones among the top 100. A single nonresponder leaves the baseline CD8+ expansion link to response uncertain.

Treatment defined: oral pan-JAK inhibitor, 5-10 mg twice daily. The source of this sequence is a human donor with alopecia areata. This chain uses TRBV19 with TRBJ1-2; a weak D match, TRBD1 (5 bases). The material was CD4+ T cells sorted from blood, obtained at week 4, from a patient treated with tofacitinib. CDR3 coding DNA: TGTGCCAGTAGTATGCAGGGAAGGAACTATGGCTACACCTTC. Amino acid sequence: CASSMQGRNYGYTF.